Each of the 14 T cell receptor beta chains below was sequenced from the same sample in a study of blood T cell repertoires in COVID-19. Profiling relied on immunoSEQ multiplex PCR, and the TCRdb table lists in-frame clones only, not all of them. Of about 100,000 clones listed, about 77% are singletons. The material sequenced was peripheral blood. Source of these receptors: a man in his 70s with active or convalescent COVID-19.

The V call is TRBV27, the J call TRBJ2-3; 7 nucleotides agree with TRBD1. This CDR3 has 15 residues. Trimming at V came to 3 bases and at J to 0 bases, leaving 3 bases not matched to a gene. Germline values: CDR1 MNHEY, CDR2 SMNVEV (reference sequence). In DNA, the CDR3 is TGTGCCAGCAGTTTCGGGACAGTTAGCACAGATACGCAGTATTTT. It specifies CASSFGTVSTDTQYF.

This chain links TRBV6-5 with TRBJ2-1; the match to TRBD2 covers 11 bases. The CDR3 totals 15 residues. V dropped 11 bases and J dropped 5; count of bases not matched to a gene: 11. Germline V CDR1 and CDR2: MNHEY, SVGAGI. The CDR3 reads CAGGTSGHGDNEQFF. Written as DNA, the CDR3 is TGTGCCGGGGGGACTAGCGGTCATGGGGACAATGAGCAGTTCTTC.

This clone was seen only a few times. CDR3 in amino acids: CASSGQGQDTQYF. CDR3 nucleotides: TGTGCCAGCAGCGGACAGGGTCAAGATACGCAGTATTTT. This chain joins TRBV9 and TRBJ2-3, with 7 bases lining up with TRBD1. This CDR3 spans 13 amino acids. Germline trimming cut 3 bases from V and 5 bases from J; bases unmatched to any gene: 3. The V gene's germline CDR1 is SGDLS and CDR2 YYNGEE.

The rearrangement links TRBV5-1 to TRBJ1-2, with 8 bases identical to TRBD1. The trim removed 4 bases at V and 7 bases at J, leaving 9 bases unmatched. Per germline, CDR1 SGHRS and CDR2 YFSETQ. This CDR3 has 14 amino acids. DNA of the CDR3: TGCGCCAGCAGCCCAGAGACAGGGGCACCTGGCTACACCTTC. It codes for CASSPETGAPGYTF.

J is TRBJ2-3 and V is TRBV24-1; TRBD1 matches at 7 bases. V shed 4 bases and J 2 bases; nucleotides not matched to a gene: 5. The CDR3 spans 15 residues. CDR1 and CDR2 from the germline V gene are KGHDR and SFDVKD. DNA of the CDR3: TGTGCCACCAGTGACCACGGACAGGTCACAGATACGCAGTATTTT. This translates into CATSDHGQVTDTQYF.

This clone was counted many times. This chain joins TRBV10-3 and TRBJ2-7, with TRBD2 matching 8 bases. V shed 11 bases and J 1 base; nucleotides not matched to a gene: 7. The germline CDR1 and CDR2 sequences are ENHRY and SYGVKD. The CDR3 spans 13 residues. The chain's CDR3 is CAAGGGPSYEQYF. Written as DNA, the CDR3 is TGTGCCGCGGGGGGCGGCCCTTCCTACGAGCAGTACTTC.

This chain connects TRBV19 to TRBJ1-1, with D unclear. The germline CDR1 and CDR2 sequences are LNHDA and SQIVND (reference sequence). The CDR3 has 13 residues. V was shortened by 3 bases and J by 3 bases, with 8 bases between the two germline ends. CDR3 in amino acids: CASSIKPDTEAFF. The CDR3 DNA sequence: TGTGCCAGTAGTATTAAGCCTGACACTGAAGCTTTCTTT. Together with reference TRBV19 and TRBJ1-1, the CDR3 gives the full variable domain: DGGITQSPKYLFRKEGQNVTLSCEQNLNHDAMYWYRQDPGQGLRLIYYSQIVNDFQKGDIAEGYSVSREKKESFPLTVTSAQKNPTAFYLCASSIKPDTEAFFGQGTRLTVV.

This clone was detected only a few times. This chain connects TRBV27 to TRBJ1-2; 11 nucleotides match TRBD1. Germline CDR1 MNHEY, CDR2 SMNVEV (reference sequence). V lost 4 bases to trimming and J lost 3 bases; unmatched junction nucleotides: 16. The CDR3 spans 19 residues. In DNA, the CDR3 is TGTGCCAGCAGTTCCTCTCCCGGGACAGGGGGGATTGCTTACTATGGCTACACCTTC. Protein product: CASSSSPGTGGIAYYGYTF.

This chain uses TRBV6-6 with TRBJ2-7, with 9 bases lining up with TRBD1. The V gene end was trimmed by 7 bases and the J gene end by 6 bases; junction bases not matched to a gene: 4. CDR3 length: 12 amino acids. Germline loops: CDR1 MNHNY, CDR2 SVGAGI (reference sequence). CDR3 nucleotides: TGTGCCAGCAAAGGGACAGGGACCGAGCAGTACTTC. This codes for CASKGTGTEQYF.

The chain joins TRBV12-5 to TRBJ2-1; D perhaps matches TRBD2 (5 bases). This CDR3 is 13 amino acids long. Per germline, CDR1 LGHNT and CDR2 FRNRAP. The V end lost 3 bases, the J end lost 15 bases, and 18 bases lay between the germline ends. CDR3 region: CASGLDYTSAGFF. CDR3 sequence (DNA): TGTGCTAGTGGTTTAGACTATACCTCGGCCGGGTTCTTC.

CDR3 sequence reads: CASSSGTGATGELFF. The DNA of the CDR3 is TGTGCCAGCAGCTCCGGGACAGGGGCCACCGGGGAGCTGTTTTTT. J is TRBJ2-2 and V is TRBV7-3; 10 nucleotides align to TRBD1. This CDR3 comprises 15 residues. V lost 4 bases and J lost 4; bases outside the gene matches: 3. CDR1 is SGHTA and CDR2 is FQGTGA in the germline V gene. Complete variable domain (other parts from reference TRBV7-3 and TRBJ2-2): GAGVSQTPSNKVTEKGKYVELRCDPISGHTALYWYRQSLGQGPEFLIYFQGTGAADDSGLPNDRFFAVRPEGSVSTLKIQRTERGDSAVYLCASSSGTGATGELFFGEGSRLTVL.

The chain has TRBV11-2 and TRBJ2-2; TRBD1 agrees at 7 bases. This CDR3 has 13 residues. V lost 4 bases to trimming and J lost 6 bases; unmatched junction nucleotides: 2. CDR1 SGHAT and CDR2 FQNNGV come from the germline V gene. The CDR3 DNA sequence: TGTGCCAGCAGCTGGGGACAGTCCGGGGAGCTGTTTTTT. Amino acid sequence: CASSWGQSGELFF.

A few counts support this clone. The chain recombines TRBV27 with TRBJ2-3; D is perhaps TRBD1 (5 bases). This CDR3 region has 15 residues. Germline CDR1 and CDR2: MNHEY and SMNVEV (reference sequence). Between the trimmed V and J ends, which lost 3 bases and 2 bases, there was a span of 12 bases. CDR3: CASSFRGRVTDTQYF. DNA for the CDR3: TGTGCCAGCAGTTTTAGGGGTAGGGTCACAGATACGCAGTATTTT.

This chain connects TRBV6-5 to TRBJ2-2; D gene ambiguous. Trimming took off 6 bases at V and 7 bases at J, with 9 bases between the two ends. CDR1 is MNHEY and CDR2 is SVGAGI in the germline V gene. CDR3 length: 12 amino acids. Written as DNA, the CDR3 is TGTGCCAGCAGCTTTAGACTCGGGGAGCTGTTTTTT. It yields the protein CASSFRLGELFF.